This TCR beta chain is drawn from a study of T cell responses to AZD1222 COVID-19 vaccine. Broader study findings: Elevations in Spike-specific TCR breadth and depth followed administration of two AZD1222 doses.

Note on this clone: What it recognizes is unknown.

TCRdb's table, derived via immunoSEQ multiplex PCR, lists solely in-frame clones and lacks some. This table has about 96,000 clones, roughly 87% appearing once. CDR1 is ENHRY, CDR2 SYGVKD, per germline. This CDR3 comprises 14 residues. V shed 6 bases and J shed 8 bases, with 17 bases lying between them. The material was peripheral blood, obtained on day 0 of AZD1222 vaccination. The chain has TRBV10-3 and TRBJ2-1, with D possibly matching TRBD1 (5 bases). The sequence came from an adult in good health. CDR3 residues: CAIRGRGPGYEQFF. The CDR3 DNA reads as TGTGCCATCAGGGGAAGGGGCCCCGGGTATGAGCAGTTCTTC.